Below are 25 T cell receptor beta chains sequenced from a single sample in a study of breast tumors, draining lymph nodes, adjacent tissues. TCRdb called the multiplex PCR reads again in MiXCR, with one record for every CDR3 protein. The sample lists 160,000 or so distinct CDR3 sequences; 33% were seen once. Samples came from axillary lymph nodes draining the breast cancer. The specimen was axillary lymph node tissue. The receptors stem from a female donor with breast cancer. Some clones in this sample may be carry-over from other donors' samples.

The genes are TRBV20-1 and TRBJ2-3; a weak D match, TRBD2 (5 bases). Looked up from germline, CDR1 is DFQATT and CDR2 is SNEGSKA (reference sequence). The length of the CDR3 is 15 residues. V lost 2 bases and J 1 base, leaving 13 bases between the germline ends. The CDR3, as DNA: TGCAGTGCTAGAACACCAGAGGGTCGCACAGATACGCAGTATTTT. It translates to CSARTPEGRTDTQYF.

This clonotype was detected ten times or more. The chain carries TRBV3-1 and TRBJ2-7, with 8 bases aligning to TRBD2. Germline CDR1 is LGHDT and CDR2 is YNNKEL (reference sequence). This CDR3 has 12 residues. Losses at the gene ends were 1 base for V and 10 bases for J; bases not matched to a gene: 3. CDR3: CASSQGAGGQYF. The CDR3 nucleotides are TGTGCCAGCAGCCAAGGTGCGGGGGGTCAGTACTTC.

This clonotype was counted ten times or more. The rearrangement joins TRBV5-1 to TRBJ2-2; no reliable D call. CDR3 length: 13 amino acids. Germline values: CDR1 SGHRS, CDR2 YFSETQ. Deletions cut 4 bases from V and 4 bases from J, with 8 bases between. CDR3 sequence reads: CASSPELTGELFF. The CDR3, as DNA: TGCGCCAGCAGCCCTGAGCTCACCGGGGAGCTGTTTTTT.

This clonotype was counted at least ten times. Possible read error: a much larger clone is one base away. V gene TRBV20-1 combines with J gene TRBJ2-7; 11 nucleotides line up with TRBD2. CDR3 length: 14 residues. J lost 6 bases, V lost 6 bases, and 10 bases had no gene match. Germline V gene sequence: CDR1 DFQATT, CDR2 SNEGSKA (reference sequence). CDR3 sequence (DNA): TGCAGTGCGGTAACTAGCGGGAGATTCCCCGAGCAGTACTTC. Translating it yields CSAVTSGRFPEQYF.

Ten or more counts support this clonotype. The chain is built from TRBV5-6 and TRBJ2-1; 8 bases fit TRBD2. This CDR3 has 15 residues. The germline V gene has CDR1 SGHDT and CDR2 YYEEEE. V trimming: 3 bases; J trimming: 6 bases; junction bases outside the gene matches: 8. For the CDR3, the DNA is TGTGCCAGCAGCTCCGGGACTAGGGCCGCCAATGAGCAGTTCTTC. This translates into CASSSGTRAANEQFF.

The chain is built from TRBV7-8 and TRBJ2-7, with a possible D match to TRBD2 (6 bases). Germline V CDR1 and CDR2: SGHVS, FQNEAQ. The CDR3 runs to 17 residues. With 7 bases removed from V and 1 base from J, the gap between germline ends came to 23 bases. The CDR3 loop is CASNPTTTGTASYEQYF. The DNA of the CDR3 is TGTGCCAGCAACCCAACCACTACCGGGACTGCATCCTACGAGCAGTACTTC.

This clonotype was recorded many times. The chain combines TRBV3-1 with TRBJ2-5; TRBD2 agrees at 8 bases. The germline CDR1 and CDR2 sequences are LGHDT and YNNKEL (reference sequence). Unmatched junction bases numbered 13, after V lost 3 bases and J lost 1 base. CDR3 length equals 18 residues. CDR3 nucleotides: TGTGCCAGCAGCCAGATCCTCCTCGGGGGGGGAAGCCAAGAGACCCAGTACTTC. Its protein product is CASSQILLGGGSQETQYF.

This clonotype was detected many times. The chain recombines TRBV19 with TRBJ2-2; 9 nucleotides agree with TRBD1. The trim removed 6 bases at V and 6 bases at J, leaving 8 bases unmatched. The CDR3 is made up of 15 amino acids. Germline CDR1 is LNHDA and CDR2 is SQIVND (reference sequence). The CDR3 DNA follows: TGTGCCAGTAGAACCCGGACAGGGGACGCCGGGGAGCTGTTTTTT. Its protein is CASRTRTGDAGELFF.

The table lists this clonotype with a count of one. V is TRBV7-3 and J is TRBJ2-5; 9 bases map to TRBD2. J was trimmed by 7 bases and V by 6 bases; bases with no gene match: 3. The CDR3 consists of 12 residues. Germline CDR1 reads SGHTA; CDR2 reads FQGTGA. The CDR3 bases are TGTGCCAGCAGTCGCGGGGGGGGGACCCAGTACTTC. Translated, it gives CASSRGGGTQYF. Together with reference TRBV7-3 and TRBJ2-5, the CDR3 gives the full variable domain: GAGVSQTPSNKVTEKGKYVELRCDPISGHTALYWYRQSLGQGPEFLIYFQGTGAADDSGLPNDRFFAVRPEGSVSTLKIQRTERGDSAVYLCASSRGGGTQYFGPGTRLLVL.

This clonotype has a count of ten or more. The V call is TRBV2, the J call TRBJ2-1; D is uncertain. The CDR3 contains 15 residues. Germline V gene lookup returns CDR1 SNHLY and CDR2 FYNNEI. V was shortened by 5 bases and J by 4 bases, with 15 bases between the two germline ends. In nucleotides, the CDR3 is TGTGCCAGCAGTTATACATATAAGGTGTACAATGAGCAGTTCTTC. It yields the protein CASSYTYKVYNEQFF.

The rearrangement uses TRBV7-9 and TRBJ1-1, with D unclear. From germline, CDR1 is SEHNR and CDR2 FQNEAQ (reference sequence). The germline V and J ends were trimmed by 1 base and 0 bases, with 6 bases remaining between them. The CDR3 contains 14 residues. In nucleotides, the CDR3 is TGTGCCAGCAGCTTAGAAATTCTGAACACTGAAGCTTTCTTT. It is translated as CASSLEILNTEAFF.

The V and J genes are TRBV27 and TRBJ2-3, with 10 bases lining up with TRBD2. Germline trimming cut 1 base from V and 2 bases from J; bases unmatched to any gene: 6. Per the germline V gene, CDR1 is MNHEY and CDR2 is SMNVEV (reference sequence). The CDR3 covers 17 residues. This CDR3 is CASSLLGAGGATDTQYF. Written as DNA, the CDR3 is TGTGCCAGCAGTTTATTGGGAGCGGGGGGGGCCACAGATACGCAGTATTTT.

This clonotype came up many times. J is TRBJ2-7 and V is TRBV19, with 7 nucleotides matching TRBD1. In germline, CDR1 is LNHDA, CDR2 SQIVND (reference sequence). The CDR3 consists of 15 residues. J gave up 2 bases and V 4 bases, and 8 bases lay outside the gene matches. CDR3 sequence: CASSTRDSVTYEQYF. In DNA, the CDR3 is TGTGCCAGTAGTACCCGGGACAGCGTCACCTACGAGCAGTACTTC.

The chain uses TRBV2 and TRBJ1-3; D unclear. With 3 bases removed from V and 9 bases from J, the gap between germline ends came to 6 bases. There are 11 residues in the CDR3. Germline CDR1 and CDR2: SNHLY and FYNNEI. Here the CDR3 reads CASSEASTIYF. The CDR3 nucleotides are TGTGCCAGCAGTGAGGCTAGCACCATATATTTT.

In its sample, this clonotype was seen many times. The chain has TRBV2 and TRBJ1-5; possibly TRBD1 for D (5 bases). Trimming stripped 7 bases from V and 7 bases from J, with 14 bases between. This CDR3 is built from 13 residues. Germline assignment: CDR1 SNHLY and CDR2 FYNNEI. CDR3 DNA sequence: TGTGCCAGCAACCGGGACGCTCGCCAGCCCCAGCATTTT. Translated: CASNRDARQPQHF.

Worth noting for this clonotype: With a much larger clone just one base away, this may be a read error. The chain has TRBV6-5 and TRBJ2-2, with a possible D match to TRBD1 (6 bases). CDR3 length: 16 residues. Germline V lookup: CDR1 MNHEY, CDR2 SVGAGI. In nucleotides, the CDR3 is TGTGCCAGCCGAGGACAGTTTTTGGTGGACACCGGGGAGCTGGTTTTT. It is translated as CASRGQFLVDTGELVF.

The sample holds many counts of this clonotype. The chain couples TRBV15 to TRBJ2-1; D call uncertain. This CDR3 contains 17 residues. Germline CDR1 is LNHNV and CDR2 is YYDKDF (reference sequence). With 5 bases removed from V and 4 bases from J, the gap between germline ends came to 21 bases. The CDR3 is CATSSSAKTTIYNEQFF. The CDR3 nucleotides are TGTGCCACCAGCTCCTCCGCAAAAACCACTATATACAATGAGCAGTTCTTC.

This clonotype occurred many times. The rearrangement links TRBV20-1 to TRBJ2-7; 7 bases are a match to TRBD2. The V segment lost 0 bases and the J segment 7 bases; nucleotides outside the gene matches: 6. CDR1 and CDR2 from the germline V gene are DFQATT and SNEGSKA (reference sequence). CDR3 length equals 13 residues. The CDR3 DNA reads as TGCAGTGCTAGAGAAGGACTAGGGCGGGAGCAGTACTTC. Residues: CSAREGLGREQYF.

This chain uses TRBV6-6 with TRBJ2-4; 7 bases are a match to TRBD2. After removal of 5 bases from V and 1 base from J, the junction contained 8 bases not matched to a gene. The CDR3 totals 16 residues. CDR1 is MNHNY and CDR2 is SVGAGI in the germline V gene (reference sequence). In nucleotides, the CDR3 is TGTGCCAGCAGTGGGAGGGATACCCAGGCCAAAAACATTCAGTACTTC. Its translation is CASSGRDTQAKNIQYF.

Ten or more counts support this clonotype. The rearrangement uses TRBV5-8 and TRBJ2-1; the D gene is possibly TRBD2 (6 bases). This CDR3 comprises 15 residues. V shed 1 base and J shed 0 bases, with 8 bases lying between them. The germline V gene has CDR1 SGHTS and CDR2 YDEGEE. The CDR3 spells CASSLKGGSYNEQFF. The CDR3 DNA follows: TGTGCCAGCAGCTTGAAGGGAGGCTCCTACAATGAGCAGTTCTTC.

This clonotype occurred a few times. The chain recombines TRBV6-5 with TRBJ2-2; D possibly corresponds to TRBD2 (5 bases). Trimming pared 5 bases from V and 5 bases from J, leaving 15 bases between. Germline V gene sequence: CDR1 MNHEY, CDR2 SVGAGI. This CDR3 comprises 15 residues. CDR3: CASSHGREGTGELFF. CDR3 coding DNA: TGTGCCAGCAGTCACGGCCGGGAAGGTACCGGGGAGCTGTTTTTT.

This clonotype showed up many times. The CDR3 spells CASSGSLPLNEKLFF. The CDR3 DNA follows: TGCGCCAGCAGTGGGAGCCTGCCCCTGAATGAAAAACTGTTTTTT. The V gene is TRBV10-2, the J gene TRBJ1-4; D remains ambiguous. The germline gives CDR1 WSHSY, CDR2 SAAADI. The ends were cut back, 4 bases at V and 5 bases at J, with 14 bases in the middle. This CDR3 region has 15 residues.

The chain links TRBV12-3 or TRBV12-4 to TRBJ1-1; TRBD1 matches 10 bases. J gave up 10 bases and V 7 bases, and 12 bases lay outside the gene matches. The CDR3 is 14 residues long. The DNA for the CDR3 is TGTGCCAGCACTTCGACAGGGGGCCTCGCCGGAGCTTTCTTT. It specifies CASTSTGGLAGAFF.

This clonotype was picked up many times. CDR3 loop: CATSRLNQPQHF. CDR3 in DNA: TGTGCCACCAGCAGACTCAATCAGCCCCAGCATTTT. The genes are TRBV15 and TRBJ1-5; D unresolved. Germline V gives CDR1 LNHNV, CDR2 YYDKDF (reference sequence). This CDR3 has 12 amino acids. Between the trimmed V and J ends, which lost 2 bases and 3 bases, there was a span of 2 bases.

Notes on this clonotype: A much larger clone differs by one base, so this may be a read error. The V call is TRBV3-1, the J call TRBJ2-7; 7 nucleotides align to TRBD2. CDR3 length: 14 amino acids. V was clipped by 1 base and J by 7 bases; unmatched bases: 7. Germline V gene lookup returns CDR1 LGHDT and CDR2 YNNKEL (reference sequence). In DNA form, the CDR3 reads TGTGCCAGCAGCCAAGTTCCAGCGGGGAATGAGCAGTACTTC. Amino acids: CASSQVPAGNEQYF.